These 27 T cell receptor beta chains share one sample of origin, sequenced in a study of blood T cell repertoires in COVID-19. Assay used: immunoSEQ multiplex PCR; TCRdb lists only in-frame clones, some missing. The table includes about 300,000 clones, roughly nine tenths detected once. Sequencing was done on a sample of peripheral blood. Receptor source: a man between 18 and 35 years old with active or convalescent COVID-19.

Comments on this clone: The sample holds other DNA sequences that translate to the same CDR3. The V and J genes are TRBV27 and TRBJ2-6; no firm D call. The germline V gene encodes CDR1 MNHEY and CDR2 SMNVEV (reference sequence). The length of the CDR3 is 13 residues. The V end was cut by 5 bases, the J end by 4 bases, with 6 bases between. In DNA, the CDR3 is TGTGCCAGCAGTCTTCTAGGGGCCAACGTCCTGACTTTC. It is translated as CASSLLGANVLTF.

The chain combines TRBV6-5 with TRBJ1-4, with 8 bases identical to TRBD1. From germline, CDR1 is MNHEY and CDR2 SVGAGI. This CDR3 comprises 15 residues. V trimming: 6 bases; J trimming: 8 bases; junction bases outside the gene matches: 11. CDR3 protein: CASSASGTGTEKLFF. The CDR3 bases are TGTGCCAGCAGCGCTTCCGGGACAGGAACAGAAAAACTGTTTTTT.

The V gene is TRBV27, the J gene TRBJ2-2; TRBD1 agrees at 7 bases. V was clipped by 2 bases and J by 4 bases; unmatched bases: 4. Germline V CDR1 and CDR2: MNHEY, SMNVEV (reference sequence). The CDR3 totals 15 residues. The DNA for the CDR3 is TGTGCCAGCAGTTTACCCAGGACAGGCACCGGGGAGCTGTTTTTT. It is translated as CASSLPRTGTGELFF.

The genes are TRBV3-1 (or the pseudogene TRBV3-2) and TRBJ2-1, with a possible D match to TRBD2 (5 bases). The CDR3 is 13 residues long. V gave up 3 bases and J gave up 5 bases, with 8 bases separating them. The germline V gene encodes CDR1 LGHDT and CDR2 YNNKEL (reference sequence). DNA of the CDR3: TGTGCCAGCAGCCATACGGGGAACAATGAGCAGTTCTTC. Translated, it gives CASSHTGNNEQFF.

This clone has just a few counts. The chain uses TRBV13 and TRBJ2-7; D ambiguous. The V gene lost 0 bases and the J gene lost 3 bases, with 6 bases spanning the gap. The CDR3 contains 13 residues. CDR1 is PRHDT, CDR2 FYEKMQ, per germline (reference sequence). CDR3 residues: CASSLGSHYEQYF. DNA of the CDR3: TGTGCCAGCAGCTTAGGGTCCCACTACGAGCAGTACTTC.

This chain links TRBV7-3 with TRBJ1-1, with TRBD1 identical over 8 bases. CDR3 length: 13 amino acids. CDR1 SGHTA and CDR2 FQGTGA come from the germline V gene. Trimming took 5 bases from V and 8 from J; bases not matched to a gene: 7. CDR3: CASSQDRETEAFF. The CDR3 nucleotides read TGTGCCAGCAGCCAGGACAGGGAGACCGAAGCTTTCTTT.

The genes are TRBV4-3 and TRBJ2-5, with D hard to call. The CDR3 is made up of 13 amino acids. The V gene lost 0 bases and the J gene lost 5 bases, with 7 bases spanning the gap. Germline assignment: CDR1 LGHNA and CDR2 YSLEER. The CDR3, as DNA: TGCGCCAGCAGCCAAGATAGTTGGGAGACCCAGTACTTC. This translates into CASSQDSWETQYF.

The rearrangement links TRBV19 to TRBJ2-1, with 7 bases fitting TRBD1. The junction had 6 bases not matched to a gene; V was cut back by 4 bases and J by 6 bases. The CDR3 consists of 14 residues. Germline loops: CDR1 LNHDA, CDR2 SQIVND (reference sequence). This CDR3 is CASSKRQGSNEQFF. The CDR3 DNA is TGTGCCAGTAGTAAGAGACAGGGTAGCAATGAGCAGTTCTTC.

The chain is built from TRBV6-2 or TRBV6-3 and TRBJ1-1, with D possibly being TRBD1 (5 bases). CDR1 is MNHEY, CDR2 SVGEGT, per germline. Trimming removed 6 bases at V and 1 base at J, with 9 bases between. The CDR3 is made up of 13 amino acids. CDR3 nucleotide sequence: TGTGCCAGCAGCCCAACAGGGAACACTGAAGCTTTCTTT. Protein sequence: CASSPTGNTEAFF.

This clone has a handful of counts. The chain couples TRBV7-3 to TRBJ2-3; 11 nucleotides agree with TRBD2. This CDR3 is 16 amino acids long. Germline trimming cut 4 bases from V and 2 bases from J; bases unmatched to any gene: 5. Germline CDR1 reads SGHTA; CDR2 reads FQGTGA. The chain's CDR3 is CASSSGLAGFTDTQYF. CDR3 sequence (DNA): TGTGCCAGCAGCTCCGGACTAGCGGGCTTCACAGATACGCAGTATTTT.

The genes are TRBV21-1 and TRBJ2-1; the listed D gene, TRBD1, was not tested against the DNA. TRBV21-1 is noted as a pseudogene. This CDR3 is 17 amino acids long. The CDR3 loop reads CASSKVSTVKCYNEQFF. The CDR3 bases are TGTGCCAGCAGCAAAGTATCGACAGTTAAATGCTACAATGAGCAGTTCTTC.

The chain uses TRBV3-1 (or the pseudogene TRBV3-2) and TRBJ2-3, with 14 bases identical to TRBD2. The CDR3 runs 19 residues. Germline values: CDR1 LGHDT, CDR2 YNNKEL (reference sequence). The J segment lost 8 bases and the V segment lost 0 bases, leaving 13 bases of the junction unmatched. The CDR3 here is CASSQERGLAGGARGTQYF. The CDR3 bases are TGTGCCAGCAGCCAAGAGCGTGGACTAGCGGGAGGCGCTCGGGGTACGCAGTATTTT.

The chain is built from TRBV12-3 or TRBV12-4 and TRBJ1-2, with D tentatively TRBD1 (6 bases). Trimming removed 3 bases from V and 7 bases from J, with 12 bases in between. The CDR3 is made up of 13 amino acids. The CDR3, as DNA: TGTGCCAGCAGTTTCCAGGGGATGGTTGGCTACACCTTC. It is translated as CASSFQGMVGYTF.

This chain links TRBV3-1 (or the pseudogene TRBV3-2) with TRBJ1-1; 11 bases fit TRBD1. The J segment lost 5 bases and the V segment lost 4 bases, leaving 9 bases of the junction unmatched. This CDR3 is built from 16 residues. Germline V gives CDR1 LGHDT, CDR2 YNNKEL (reference sequence). As DNA, the CDR3 is TGTGCCAGCAGCCGCGGATACCGGGACAGGGGGACTGAAGCTTTCTTT. Amino acid sequence: CASSRGYRDRGTEAFF.

The rearrangement links TRBV3-1 (or the pseudogene TRBV3-2) to TRBJ2-3; perhaps TRBD2 as D (6 bases). CDR1 and CDR2 (germline): LGHDT, YNNKEL (reference sequence). Trimming stripped 2 bases from V and 6 bases from J, with 21 bases between. The CDR3 has 17 amino acids. The DNA of the CDR3 is TGTGCCAGCAGCCAATTCCGGGGTCCCGCGGGGTTTGATACGCAGTATTTT. Protein product: CASSQFRGPAGFDTQYF.

The CDR3 sequence is CASRRTSPYEQYF. The DNA for the CDR3 is TGTGCCAGCAGACGTACTAGCCCCTACGAGCAGTACTTC. The J gene is TRBJ2-7, the V gene TRBV27; D perhaps matches TRBD2 (6 bases). The CDR3 is 13 amino acids. Germline CDR1 is MNHEY and CDR2 is SMNVEV (reference sequence). The V gene lost 6 bases and the J gene lost 2 bases, with 11 bases spanning the gap.

The chain couples TRBV1 to TRBJ1-5; the table calls TRBD1, which could not be checked here. TRBV1 is reported as a pseudogene. The CDR3 runs to 16 residues. CDR3 protein: CTSSQPPTGKNQPQHF. The DNA of the CDR3 is TGCACCAGCAGCCAACCTCCGACAGGGAAAAATCAGCCCCAGCATTTT.

V gene TRBV5-1 combines with J gene TRBJ2-7, with a possible D match to TRBD2 (6 bases). The CDR3 is 18 residues long. The V gene lost 4 bases and the J gene lost 4 bases, with 27 bases spanning the gap. CDR1 SGHRS and CDR2 YFSETQ come from the germline V gene. The CDR3, as DNA: TGCGCCAGCAGCCCTTCCCTGGCAGGATTAGTGGAGGGGTACGAGCAGTACTTC. Translating it yields CASSPSLAGLVEGYEQYF.

This chain uses TRBV7-9 with TRBJ2-1; the match to TRBD2 covers 13 bases. The germline gives CDR1 SEHNR, CDR2 FQNEAQ (reference sequence). The J segment lost 8 bases and the V segment lost 7 bases, leaving 8 bases of the junction unmatched. The CDR3 extends over 15 amino acids. The CDR3 reads CASTTGTSGTHEQFF. In nucleotides, the CDR3 is TGTGCCAGCACCACCGGGACTAGCGGGACTCATGAGCAGTTCTTC.

The chain uses TRBV6-2 or TRBV6-3 and TRBJ2-3, with D possibly matching TRBD1 (7 bases). The germline gives CDR1 MNHEY, CDR2 SVGEGT. The CDR3 is made up of 15 amino acids. V lost 5 bases and J lost 3, with 15 bases in between. The CDR3 DNA reads as TGTGCCAGCAGTCTCCAGGGGGGCAGGACAGATACGCAGTATTTT. This encodes CASSLQGGRTDTQYF.

Comments on this clone: This may be a read error: a much more frequent sequence differs by one nucleotide. V gene TRBV5-1 combines with J gene TRBJ1-1; 10 nucleotides align to TRBD1. The germline V gene encodes CDR1 SGHRS and CDR2 YFSETQ. V lost 0 bases and J lost 4; bases outside the gene matches: 3. The CDR3 consists of 15 residues. The CDR3 loop is CASSLAGTGATEAFF. The CDR3 bases are TGCGCCAGCAGCTTGGCCGGGACAGGGGCCACTGAAGCTTTCTTT. The complete variable domain, with remaining parts taken from reference TRBV5-1 and TRBJ1-1, reads KAGVTQTPRYLIKTRGQQVTLSCSPISGHRSVSWYQQTPGQGLQFLFEYFSETQRNKGNFPGRFSGRQFSNSRSEMNVSTLELGDSALYLCASSLAGTGATEAFFGQGTRLTVV.

The chain links TRBV15 to TRBJ2-7; D perhaps matches TRBD2 (5 bases). Trimming took off 4 bases at V and 3 bases at J, with 16 bases between the two ends. Germline-derived CDR1 and CDR2 are LNHNV and YYDKDF (reference sequence). The CDR3 runs to 15 residues. The CDR3 DNA reads TGTGCCACCAGCAAAGCCGGGATCGAGGTCTACGAGCAGTACTTC. Residues: CATSKAGIEVYEQYF.

This rearrangement joins TRBV3-1 (or the pseudogene TRBV3-2) to TRBJ1-1; unclear D gene. Germline V CDR1 and CDR2: LGHDT, YNNKEL (reference sequence). The CDR3 length is 13 residues. Trimming pared 8 bases from V and 2 bases from J, leaving 12 bases between. Here the CDR3 DNA reads TGTGCCAGCGCTAGGACGGGAAACACTGAAGCTTTCTTT. This translates into CASARTGNTEAFF.

The CDR3 loop is CASSLSPGPETQYF. The CDR3 DNA sequence: TGCGCCAGCAGCTTATCTCCAGGGCCAGAGACCCAGTACTTC. The chain recombines TRBV5-1 with TRBJ2-5, with D tentatively TRBD1 (5 bases). Germline V gene sequence: CDR1 SGHRS, CDR2 YFSETQ. This CDR3 is 14 amino acids long. V lost 2 bases, J lost 4 bases, and 12 bases lay in between.

This chain connects TRBV19 to TRBJ2-7; maybe TRBD1 (5 bases). There are 13 residues in the CDR3. CDR1 is LNHDA, CDR2 SQIVND, per germline (reference sequence). Deletions cut 5 bases from V and 7 bases from J, with 15 bases between. CDR3 nucleotide sequence: TGTGCCAGTAGTTTTGTTTCGGACATGGAGCAGTACTTC. It yields the protein CASSFVSDMEQYF.

The chain has TRBV9 and TRBJ1-4; D is possibly TRBD1 (5 bases). Per germline, CDR1 SGDLS and CDR2 YYNGEE. There are 14 residues in the CDR3. V lost 2 bases, J lost 7 bases, and 12 bases lay in between. CDR3 bases: TGTGCCAGCAGCGTCCAGGGCGGGGGTGAAAAACTGTTTTTT. This translates into CASSVQGGGEKLFF.

The rearrangement uses TRBV11-2 and TRBJ2-2, with a tentative D call TRBD2 (5 bases). Germline V gene lookup returns CDR1 SGHAT and CDR2 FQNNGV. V was pared by 7 bases and J by 2 bases, with 20 bases between. The CDR3 is 17 amino acids. The CDR3 here is CASTTSKYAGNTGELFF. The CDR3 nucleotides read TGTGCCAGCACCACCTCTAAATACGCGGGCAACACCGGGGAGCTGTTTTTT.